Reported below is one TCR beta chain. Subjects aged 18 to 65 presented with newly diagnosed hyperthyroidism of less than 2 months' duration. The PBMCs studied were ones that came from about 10 ml fresh peripheral blood. Amplification of TCR beta CDR3 regions used RNA as the template. First-round RT-PCR of the TCR CDR3 relied on the HTBI primer set. TCRdb reprocessed the multiplex PCR reads via MiXCR and lists one record per CDR3 protein. The repertoire includes roughly 750,000 distinct CDR3 sequences, about 17% of them detected once, and around 7.7% sits in the top ten. This entry is derived from a study of T cells in Graves' hyperthyroidism and ophthalmopathy. Trimming cost V 4 bases and J 0 bases, with 9 bases left between them. The germline V gene encodes CDR1 SGDLS and CDR2 YYNGEE. The CDR3 has 14 residues.

This sequence originates from a man between 18 and 35 years old with Graves' hyperthyroidism. The sequenced material came from blood. V gene TRBV9 combines with J gene TRBJ2-3, with D unclear. This CDR3 is CASSTSASTDTQYF. The DNA of the CDR3 is TGTGCCAGCAGCACCAGTGCTAGCACAGATACGCAGTATTTT.